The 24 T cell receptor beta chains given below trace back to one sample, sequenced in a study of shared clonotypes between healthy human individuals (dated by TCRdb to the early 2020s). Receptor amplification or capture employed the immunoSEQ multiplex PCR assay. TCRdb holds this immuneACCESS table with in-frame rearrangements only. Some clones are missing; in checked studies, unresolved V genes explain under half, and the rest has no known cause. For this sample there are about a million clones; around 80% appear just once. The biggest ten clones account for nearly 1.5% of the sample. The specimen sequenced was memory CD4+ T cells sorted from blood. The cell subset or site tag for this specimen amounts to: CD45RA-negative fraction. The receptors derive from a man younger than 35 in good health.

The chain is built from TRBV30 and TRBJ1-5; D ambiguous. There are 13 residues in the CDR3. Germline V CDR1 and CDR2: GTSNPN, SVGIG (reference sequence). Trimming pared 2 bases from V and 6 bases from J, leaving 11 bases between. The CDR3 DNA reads TGTGCCTGGAGTCCCCCTCGGGGTCAGCCCCAGCATTTT. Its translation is CAWSPPRGQPQHF.

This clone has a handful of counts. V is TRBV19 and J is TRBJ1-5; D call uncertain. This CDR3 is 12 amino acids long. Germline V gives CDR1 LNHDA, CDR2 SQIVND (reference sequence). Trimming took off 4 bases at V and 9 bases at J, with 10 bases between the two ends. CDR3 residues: CASSTSLGPQHF. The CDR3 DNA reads TGTGCCAGTAGTACCAGTTTGGGGCCCCAGCATTTT.

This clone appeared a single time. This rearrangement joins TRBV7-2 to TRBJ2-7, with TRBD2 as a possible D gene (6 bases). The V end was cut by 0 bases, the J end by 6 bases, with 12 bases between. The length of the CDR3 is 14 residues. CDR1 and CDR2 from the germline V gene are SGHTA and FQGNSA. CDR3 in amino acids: CASSLAGTLGEQYF. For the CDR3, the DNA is TGTGCCAGCAGCTTAGCAGGGACTTTAGGCGAGCAGTACTTC.

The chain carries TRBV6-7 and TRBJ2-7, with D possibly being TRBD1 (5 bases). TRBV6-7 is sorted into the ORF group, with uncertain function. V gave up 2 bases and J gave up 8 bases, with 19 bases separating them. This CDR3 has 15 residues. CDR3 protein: CASSYGWTPYDKQYF. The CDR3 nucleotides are TGTGCCAGCAGTTACGGGTGGACACCCTACGATAAGCAGTACTTC.

CDR3 coding DNA: TGTGCCAGCTCATCTCGACAGGGTGAAGAAAAACTGTTTTTT. It specifies CASSSRQGEEKLFF. The chain recombines TRBV18 with TRBJ1-4, with 7 bases that match TRBD1. The CDR3 spans 14 residues. Germline assignment: CDR1 KGHSH and CDR2 LQKENI. Unmatched junction bases numbered 8, after V lost 5 bases and J lost 8 bases. Supplemented by reference TRBV18 and TRBJ1-4, the full variable domain reads NAGVMQNPRHLVRRRGQEARLRCSPMKGHSHVYWYRQLPEEGLKFMVYLQKENIIDESGMPKERFSAEFPKEGPSILRIQQVVRGDSAAYFCASSSRQGEEKLFFGSGTQLSVL.

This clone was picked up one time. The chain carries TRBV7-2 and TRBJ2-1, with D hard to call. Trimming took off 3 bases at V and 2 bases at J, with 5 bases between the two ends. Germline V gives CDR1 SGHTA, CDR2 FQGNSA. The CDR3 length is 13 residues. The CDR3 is CASSFPTYNEQFF. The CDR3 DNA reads TGTGCCAGCAGCTTCCCAACCTACAATGAGCAGTTCTTC.

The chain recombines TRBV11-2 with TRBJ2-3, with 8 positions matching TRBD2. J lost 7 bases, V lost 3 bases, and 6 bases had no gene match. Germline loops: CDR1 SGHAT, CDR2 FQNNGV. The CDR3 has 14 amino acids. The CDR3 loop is CASSFGGDRNTQYF. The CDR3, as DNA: TGTGCCAGCAGCTTCGGGGGGGATAGAAATACGCAGTATTTT.

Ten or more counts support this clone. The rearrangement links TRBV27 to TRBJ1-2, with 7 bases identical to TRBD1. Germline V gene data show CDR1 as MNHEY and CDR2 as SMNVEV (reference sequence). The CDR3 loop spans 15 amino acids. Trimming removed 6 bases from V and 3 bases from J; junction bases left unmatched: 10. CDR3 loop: CASRFSLGQYYGYTF. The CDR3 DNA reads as TGTGCCAGCAGATTCTCCTTGGGACAGTACTATGGCTACACCTTC.

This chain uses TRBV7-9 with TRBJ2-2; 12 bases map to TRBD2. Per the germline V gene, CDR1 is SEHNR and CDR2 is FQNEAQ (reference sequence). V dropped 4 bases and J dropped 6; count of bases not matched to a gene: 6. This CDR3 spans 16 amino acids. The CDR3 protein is CASSSQTSGSPGELFF. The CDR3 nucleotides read TGTGCCAGCAGCTCCCAGACTAGCGGGAGCCCCGGGGAGCTGTTTTTT. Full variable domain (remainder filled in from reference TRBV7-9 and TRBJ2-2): DTGVSQNPRHKITKRGQNVTFRCDPISEHNRLYWYRQTLGQGPEFLTYFQNEAQLEKSRLLSDRFSAERPKGSFSTLEIQRTEQGDSAMYLCASSSQTSGSPGELFFGEGSRLTVL.

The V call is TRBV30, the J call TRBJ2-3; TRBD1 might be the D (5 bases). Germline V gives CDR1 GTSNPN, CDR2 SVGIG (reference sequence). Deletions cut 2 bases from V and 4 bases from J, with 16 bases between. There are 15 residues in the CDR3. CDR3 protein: CAWSLKGVFADTQYF. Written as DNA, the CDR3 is TGTGCCTGGAGTTTAAAAGGGGTATTCGCAGATACGCAGTATTTT.

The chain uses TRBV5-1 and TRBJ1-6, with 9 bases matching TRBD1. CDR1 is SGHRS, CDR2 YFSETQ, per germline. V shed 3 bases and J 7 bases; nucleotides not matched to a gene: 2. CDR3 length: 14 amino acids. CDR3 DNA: TGCGCCAGCAGCTCGGACAGGGGCAATTCACCCCTCCACTTT. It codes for CASSSDRGNSPLHF.

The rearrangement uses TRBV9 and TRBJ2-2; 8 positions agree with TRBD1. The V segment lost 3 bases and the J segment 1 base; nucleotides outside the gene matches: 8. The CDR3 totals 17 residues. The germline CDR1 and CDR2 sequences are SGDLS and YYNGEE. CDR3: CASSGDRGTWNTGELFF. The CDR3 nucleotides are TGTGCCAGCAGCGGAGACAGGGGTACATGGAACACCGGGGAGCTGTTTTTT.

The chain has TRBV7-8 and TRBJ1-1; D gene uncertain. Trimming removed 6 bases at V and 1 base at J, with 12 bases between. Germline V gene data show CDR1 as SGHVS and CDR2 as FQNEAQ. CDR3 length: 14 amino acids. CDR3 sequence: CASRVGVENTEAFF. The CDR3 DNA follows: TGTGCCAGCAGGGTTGGGGTGGAGAACACTGAAGCTTTCTTT.

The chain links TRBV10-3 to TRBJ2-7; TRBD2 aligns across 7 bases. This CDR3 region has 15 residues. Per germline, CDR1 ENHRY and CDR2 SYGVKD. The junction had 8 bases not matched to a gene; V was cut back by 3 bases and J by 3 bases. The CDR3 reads CAISEVASGNYEQYF. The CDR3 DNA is TGTGCCATCAGTGAAGTGGCTAGCGGTAACTACGAGCAGTACTTC.

This CDR3 reads CASGSTGGTEAFF. The CDR3, as DNA: TGTGCCAGCGGGAGTACAGGGGGCACTGAAGCTTTCTTT. This sequence joins TRBV9 and TRBJ1-1, with 8 positions matching TRBD1. Germline CDR1 SGDLS, CDR2 YYNGEE. The CDR3 spans 13 residues. The J segment lost 4 bases and the V segment lost 7 bases, leaving 6 bases of the junction unmatched.

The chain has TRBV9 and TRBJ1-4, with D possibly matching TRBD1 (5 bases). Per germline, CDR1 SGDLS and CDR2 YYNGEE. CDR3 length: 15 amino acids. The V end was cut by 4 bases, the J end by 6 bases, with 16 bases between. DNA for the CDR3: TGTGCCAGCAGCTCACGGGGGGACCTGGATGAAAAACTGTTTTTT. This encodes CASSSRGDLDEKLFF. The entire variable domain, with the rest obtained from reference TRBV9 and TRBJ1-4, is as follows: DSGVTQTPKHLITATGQRVTLRCSPRSGDLSVYWYQQSLDQGLQFLIQYYNGEERAKGNILERFSAQQFPDLHSELNLSSLELGDSALYFCASSSRGDLDEKLFFGSGTQLSVL.

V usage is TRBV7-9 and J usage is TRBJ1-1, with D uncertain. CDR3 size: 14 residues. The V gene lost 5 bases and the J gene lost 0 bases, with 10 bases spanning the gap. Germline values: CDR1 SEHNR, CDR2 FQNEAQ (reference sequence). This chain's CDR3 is CASSTDGMNTEAFF. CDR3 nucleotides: TGTGCCAGCAGCACGGACGGCATGAACACTGAAGCTTTCTTT.

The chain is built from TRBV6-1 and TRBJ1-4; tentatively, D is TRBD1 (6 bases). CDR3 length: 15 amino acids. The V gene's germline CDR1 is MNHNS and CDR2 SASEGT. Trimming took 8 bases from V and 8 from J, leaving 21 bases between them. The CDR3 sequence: CASGGGYSHQEKLFF. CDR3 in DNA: TGTGCCAGCGGGGGGGGCTATTCTCACCAGGAAAAACTGTTTTTT.

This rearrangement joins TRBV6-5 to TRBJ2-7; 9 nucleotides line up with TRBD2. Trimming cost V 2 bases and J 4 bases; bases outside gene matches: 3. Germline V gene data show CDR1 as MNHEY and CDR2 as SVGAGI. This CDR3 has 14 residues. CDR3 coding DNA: TGTGCCAGCAGTTACGGGCGGGAGGGATACGAGCAGTACTTC. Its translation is CASSYGREGYEQYF.

DNA for the CDR3: TGTGCCACCAGCAGAGACACGACAGGGGGAGAGACCCAGTACTTC. Translated: CATSRDTTGGETQYF. The gene calls are TRBV15 and TRBJ2-5; 9 nucleotides align to TRBD1. Unmatched junction bases numbered 3, after V lost 0 bases and J lost 4 bases. This CDR3 spans 15 amino acids. Germline loops: CDR1 LNHNV, CDR2 YYDKDF (reference sequence). Based on the CDR3 plus reference TRBV15 and TRBJ2-5, the full variable domain is DAMVIQNPRYQVTQFGKPVTLSCSQTLNHNVMYWYQQKSSQAPKLLFHYYDKDFNNEADTPDNFQSRRPNTSFCFLDIRSPGLGDTAMYLCATSRDTTGGETQYFGPGTRLLVL.

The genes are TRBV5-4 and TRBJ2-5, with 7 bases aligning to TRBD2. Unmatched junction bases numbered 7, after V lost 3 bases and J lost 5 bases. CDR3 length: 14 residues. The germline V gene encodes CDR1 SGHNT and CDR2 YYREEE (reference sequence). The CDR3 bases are TGTGCCAGCAGCTCGCAGGCGGGAGAGGAGACCCAGTACTTC. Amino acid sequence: CASSSQAGEETQYF.

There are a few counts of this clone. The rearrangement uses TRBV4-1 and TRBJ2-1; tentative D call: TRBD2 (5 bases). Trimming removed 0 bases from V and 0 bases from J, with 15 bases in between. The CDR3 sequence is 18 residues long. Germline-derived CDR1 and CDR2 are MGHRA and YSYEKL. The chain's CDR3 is CASSQEHTGIFSYNEQFF. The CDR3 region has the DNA TGCGCCAGCAGCCAAGAGCACACCGGGATCTTCTCCTACAATGAGCAGTTCTTC.

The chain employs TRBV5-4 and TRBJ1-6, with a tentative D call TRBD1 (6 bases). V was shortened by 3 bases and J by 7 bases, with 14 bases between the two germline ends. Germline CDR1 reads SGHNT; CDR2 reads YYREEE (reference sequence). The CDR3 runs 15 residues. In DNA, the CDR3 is TGTGCCAGCAGCTACGGACAGATTTTAAATTCACCCCTCCACTTT. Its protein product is CASSYGQILNSPLHF.

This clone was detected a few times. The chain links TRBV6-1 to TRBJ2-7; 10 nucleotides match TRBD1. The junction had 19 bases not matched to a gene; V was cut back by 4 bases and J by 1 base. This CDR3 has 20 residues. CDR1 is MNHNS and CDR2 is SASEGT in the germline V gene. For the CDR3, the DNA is TGTGCCAGCAGTGCAAATGAGCCGGGACAGGGGAGAAGTGTGTCCTACGAGCAGTACTTC. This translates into CASSANEPGQGRSVSYEQYF.